This TCR beta chain was identified in a study of human T cells and chemical hapten exposure (dated by TCRdb to 2020 to 2022). Background for the entire study: Libraries were combined into a pool for sequencing, and differences in TCR yield between samples came mainly from small differences in library volumes within the pool. Peripheral blood TCR repertoire changes were tracked in vivo in alopecia patients during primary and secondary sensitization to the hapten diphenylcyclopropenone (DPC). For every blood RNA sample, sequencing covered both the TCR alpha and TCR beta chains. Broader findings and caveats from the paper: Repeated subsampling changed both the strength of the expansion versus patch-test correlation and the threshold at which the correlation became significant. DPC sensitization did not change the number of TCRs with a frequency above 1 in 1000, and there was no evidence of changes in global repertoire structure.

As concerns this clonotype: Its antigen specificity is not known. Per-base quality was not reported, and no clone a single base away is much larger than it.

The library was prepared using RACE. The sequencing machine was a NextSeq 500. Library preparation attached unique molecular identifiers to individual cDNA molecules for quantitative, reproducible TCR counting. From the authors' description of their analysis: A median of around 100,000 TCRs per sample was observed, with a range of roughly 23,224 to 700,000. V, J and CDR3 annotation of the TCR reads was performed with the Decombinator software suite. Every sample was subsampled to the same number of TCRs (28,000) for the PS versus PT1 abundance plots. TCRs were defined as expanded if absent before sensitization and observed at least eight times at the 2-week time point. In-frame beta chains were kept once TCRdb had trimmed the public reads at Q25 with fastp and called clones with MiXCR. Duplicate CDR3 protein sequences are folded into a single record with the most common DNA and genes. It is TCRdb's table, rather than the study itself, that gives the V and J calls and clone size. For this sample the table gives 70,000 to 85,000 distinct CDR3 sequences, of which 7% to 9% were detected only once. Jointly, the top ten make up about 1.4% of the sample.

V is shortened by 4 bases, J by 4 bases, and the region joining them spans 17 bases. The CDR3 sequence holds 16 residues, the cysteine and phenylalanine included. Only CDR3 DNA remains: 48 bases, in frame from the first base. The label giving this sample's time point can be read as: healthy volunteer bleed at 6 weeks. Total RNA was extracted from unfractionated whole blood collected in Tempus Blood RNA tubes. As TCR sequencing controls, five or six healthy volunteers were used, with blood taken at day 0, 2 weeks and 6 weeks. In this chain, TRBV12-3 or TRBV12-4 is recombined with TRBJ1-5; the D gene cannot be resolved reliably. Sequencing input: whole blood. The clonotype comes from a male donor in good health. Some clones in this sample may be carry-over from other donors' samples. The CDR3 protein: CASSSTPVLPNQPQHF. The bases read TGTGCCAGCAGTTCAACCCCGGTACTCCCTAATCAGCCCCAGCATTTT.